Below, one TCR beta chain is given with its context. Its matching antigen is unknown. Researchers used the Oncomine TCR Beta short-read assay to sequence DNA from cultured CD4+ T cells. TCRdb reprocessed the PCR reads with MiXCR, giving one entry per CDR3 protein. There are about 11,000 distinct CDR3 sequences in the sample; roughly 40% occur only once, and around a tenth lies in the top ten. The sample is drawn from a study of vaccination and CD4 T cells after COVID-19. In the study overall: Two doses of either BNT162b2 or mRNA-1273 vaccine went to participants.

Treatment of the sample: roughly 10-day PBMC culture with coronavirus spike peptide pools or control peptides (ViraFEST assay). A few million PBMCs were grown per well alongside about 10 IU/ml IL-2 and approximately 9.2 ug/ml peptide pools. Cells received half-medium changes with fresh IL-2 medium on days 3 and 7. Study-level findings and limits: A nonsignificant rise from about 20 to 38 was seen in the median number of SARS-CoV-2-reactive clonotypes.

This clonotype was obtained from a human donor who had recovered from COVID-19. The sample consisted of CD4+ T cells from blood, cultured in vitro, taken after SARS-CoV-2 vaccination.

CDR3 in amino acids: CASSLGQQGSEQFF. CDR3 sequence (DNA): TGTGCCAGCAGCTTAGGTCAACAGGGCAGTGAGCAGTTCTTC. This chain connects TRBV7-9 to TRBJ2-1; the D gene is possibly TRBD1 (6 bases). The CDR3 sequence is 14 residues long. Trimming removed 1 base from V and 9 bases from J, with 13 bases in between. The V gene's germline CDR1 is SEHNR and CDR2 FQNEAQ (reference sequence).